This TCR beta chain was recovered during a study of blood T cells in healthy people across ages. Study results and limitations: Conclusively comparing naive with antigen-experienced cells was impossible with unsorted PBMCs. The percentage of naive T cells correlated strongly with TCR beta diversity.

The germline V gene encodes CDR1 SGHTA and CDR2 FQGNSA. The CDR3 loop spans 15 amino acids. The trim removed 4 bases at V and 5 bases at J, leaving 8 bases unmatched. On this clonotype itself: As yet, its antigen is unknown.

A sample-barcoded 5' primer and a J-beta primer mix were used in a second PCR of roughly 6 to 12 cycles. TCRdb processed the 5' RACE reads anew with MiXCR; each CDR3 protein has one entry. The sample holds hundreds of thousands of distinct CDR3 sequences; 58% are singletons and the top ten take around 37%. This receptor was identified in a man aged 60-69 years in good health. The chain employs TRBV7-2 and TRBJ2-5; 9 bases fit TRBD1. Input material: blood. Written as DNA, the CDR3 is TGTGCCAGCAGCTCGGGGACAGGGCTCGGCGAGACCCAGTACTTC. This encodes CASSSGTGLGETQYF.